The 12 T cell receptor beta chains in this list originate from one sample, sequenced in a study of blood T cell repertoires in COVID-19. TCRdb's copy holds only in-frame clones and misses some; the assay was immunoSEQ multiplex PCR. Seen here are about 60,000 clones, 80% to 95% observed once, and the top ten hold over 2%. Sequenced sample: peripheral blood. These receptors all stem from a man between 60 and 75 years old with acute or convalescent COVID-19.

The table lists this clone with a count of one. The J gene is TRBJ1-5, the V gene TRBV7-2; D is unresolved. Germline CDR1 and CDR2: SGHTA and FQGNSA. This CDR3 comprises 15 residues. The germline V and J ends were trimmed by 1 base and 2 bases, with 9 bases remaining between them. CDR3 nucleotide sequence: TGTGCCAGCAGCTTAGGTCAGTATGGCAATCAGCCCCAGCATTTT. This encodes CASSLGQYGNQPQHF.

J is TRBJ1-6 and V is TRBV4-3; the D gene is possibly TRBD1 (6 bases). V shed 2 bases and J shed 14 bases, with 19 bases lying between them. Germline loops: CDR1 LGHNA, CDR2 YSLEER. The CDR3 sequence is 15 residues long. CDR3 in DNA: TGCGCCAGCAGCCAAAGCGGGACACCCCGCTTCTCCCTCCACTTT. It translates to CASSQSGTPRFSLHF.

This sequence joins TRBV7-9 and TRBJ2-2; TRBD1 is a possible D gene (6 bases). Looked up from germline, CDR1 is SEHNR and CDR2 is FQNEAQ (reference sequence). Trimming removed 4 bases from V and 5 bases from J, with 8 bases in between. CDR3 length equals 13 residues. The CDR3 here is CASSSTGTGELFF. The CDR3 DNA follows: TGTGCCAGCAGCTCAACAGGGACCGGGGAGCTGTTTTTT.

This clone was seen once. This sequence joins TRBV6-2 or TRBV6-3 and TRBJ1-5; the D gene is possibly TRBD1 (6 bases). Looked up from germline, CDR1 is MNHEY and CDR2 is SVGEGT. The V gene lost 0 bases and the J gene lost 6 bases, with 12 bases spanning the gap. The CDR3 totals 15 residues. The CDR3 protein is CASSYSTGYGQPQHF. For the CDR3, the DNA is TGTGCCAGCAGTTACTCAACAGGGTACGGTCAGCCCCAGCATTTT.

J is TRBJ2-1 and V is TRBV4-1, with D possibly TRBD1 on 5 matching bases. Germline lookup yields CDR1 MGHRA and CDR2 YSYEKL. CDR3 length: 15 residues. Trimming took 0 bases from V and 4 from J, leaving 10 bases between them. CDR3 DNA: TGCGCCAGCAGCCAAGATAGCAGGGATTACAATGAGCAGTTCTTC. Translated, it gives CASSQDSRDYNEQFF.

The genes are TRBV5-5 and TRBJ1-2; possibly TRBD1 for D (6 bases). CDR1 SGHKS and CDR2 YYEKEE come from the germline V gene (reference sequence). CDR3 length: 15 residues. V gave up 7 bases and J gave up 4 bases, with 20 bases separating them. The CDR3 protein is CASARATGTTYGYTF. CDR3 nucleotides: TGTGCCAGCGCCCGGGCGACCGGGACAACCTATGGCTACACCTTC.

The rearrangement joins TRBV9 to TRBJ2-1, with D perhaps matching TRBD1 (6 bases). V lost 0 bases, J lost 0 bases, and 7 bases lay in between. Germline CDR1 SGDLS, CDR2 YYNGEE. CDR3 length: 15 residues. As DNA, the CDR3 is TGTGCCAGCAGCGTAGCGGACAGCTCCTACAATGAGCAGTTCTTC. Its translation is CASSVADSSYNEQFF.

J is TRBJ2-5 and V is TRBV11-2; 7 nucleotides match TRBD1. The germline gives CDR1 SGHAT, CDR2 FQNNGV. The CDR3 extends over 13 amino acids. Losses at the gene ends were 5 bases for V and 2 bases for J; bases not matched to a gene: 2. This CDR3 reads CASSKGQQETQYF. CDR3 nucleotides: TGTGCCAGCAGCAAGGGACAGCAAGAGACCCAGTACTTC. The variable domain in full, with the rest retrieved from reference TRBV11-2 and TRBJ2-5, is EAGVAQSPRYKIIEKRQSVAFWCNPISGHATLYWYQQILGQGPKLLIQFQNNGVVDDSQLPKDRFSAERLKGVDSTLKIQPAKLEDSAVYLCASSKGQQETQYFGPGTRLLVL.

The chain links TRBV18 to TRBJ2-1; 8 nucleotides match TRBD1. The CDR3 contains 13 residues. CDR1 and CDR2 from the germline V gene are KGHSH and LQKENI. The ends lost 4 bases at V and 8 bases at J; junction bases unmatched: 4. The CDR3 DNA reads as TGTGCCAGCTCACAAGGACAGGGCGATGAGCAGTTCTTC. This encodes CASSQGQGDEQFF.

The count of this clone is one. The rearrangement joins TRBV15 to TRBJ1-4, with no clear D. Germline CDR1 reads LNHNV; CDR2 reads YYDKDF (reference sequence). The V end was cut by 2 bases, the J end by 6 bases, with 16 bases between. The CDR3 length is 16 residues. CDR3: CATSRTRPYQDEKLFF. Written as DNA, the CDR3 is TGTGCCACCAGCAGAACCCGACCCTACCAGGATGAAAAACTGTTTTTT.

This chain uses TRBV11-2 with TRBJ2-7, with a weak D call TRBD2 (5 bases). V was cut by 5 bases and J by 3 bases, with 5 bases left in between. CDR3 size: 11 residues. Germline V CDR1 and CDR2: SGHAT, FQNNGV. The CDR3 sequence: CASSEGYEQYF. CDR3 sequence (DNA): TGTGCCAGCAGCGAGGGCTACGAGCAGTACTTC.

V and J are TRBV5-6 and TRBJ2-1; perhaps TRBD1 as D (6 bases). The CDR3 runs to 13 residues. Germline V CDR1 and CDR2: SGHDT, YYEEEE. V gave up 3 bases and J gave up 8 bases, with 12 bases separating them. CDR3 coding DNA: TGTGCCAGCAGCTACACAGGGATAGATGAGCAGTTCTTC. Residues: CASSYTGIDEQFF.